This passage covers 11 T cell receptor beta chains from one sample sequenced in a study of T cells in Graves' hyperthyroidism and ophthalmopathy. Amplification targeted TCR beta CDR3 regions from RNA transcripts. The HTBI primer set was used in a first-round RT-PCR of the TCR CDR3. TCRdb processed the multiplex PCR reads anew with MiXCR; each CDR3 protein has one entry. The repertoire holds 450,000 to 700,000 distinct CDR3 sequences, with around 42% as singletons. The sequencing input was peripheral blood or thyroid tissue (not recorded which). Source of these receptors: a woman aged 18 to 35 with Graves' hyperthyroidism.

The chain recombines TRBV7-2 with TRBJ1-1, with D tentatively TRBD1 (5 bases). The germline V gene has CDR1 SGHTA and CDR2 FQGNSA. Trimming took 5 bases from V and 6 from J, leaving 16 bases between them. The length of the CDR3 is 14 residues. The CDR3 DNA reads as TGTGCCAGCAGCACGACCGGGGGTTTGTCTGAAGCTTTCTTT. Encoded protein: CASSTTGGLSEAFF.

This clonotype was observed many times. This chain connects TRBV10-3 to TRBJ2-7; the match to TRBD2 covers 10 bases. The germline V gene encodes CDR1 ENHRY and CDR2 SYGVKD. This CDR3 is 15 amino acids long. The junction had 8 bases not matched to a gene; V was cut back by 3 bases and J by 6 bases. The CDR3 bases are TGTGCCATCAGTGAATTGGGAGCGGGAGGGAGCGAGCAGTACTTC. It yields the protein CAISELGAGGSEQYF.

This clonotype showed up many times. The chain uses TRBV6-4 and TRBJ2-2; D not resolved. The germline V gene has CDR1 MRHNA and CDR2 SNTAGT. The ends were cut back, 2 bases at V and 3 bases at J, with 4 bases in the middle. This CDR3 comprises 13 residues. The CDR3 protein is CASSDRDTGELFF. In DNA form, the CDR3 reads TGTGCCAGCAGTGACAGGGACACCGGGGAGCTGTTTTTT.

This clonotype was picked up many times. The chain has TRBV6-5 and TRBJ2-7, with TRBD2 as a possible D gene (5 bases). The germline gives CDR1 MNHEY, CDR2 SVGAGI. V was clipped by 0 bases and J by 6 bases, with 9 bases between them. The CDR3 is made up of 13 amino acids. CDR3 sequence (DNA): TGTGCCAGCAGTTACTCAGTTGAGGGCGAGCAGTACTTC. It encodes CASSYSVEGEQYF.

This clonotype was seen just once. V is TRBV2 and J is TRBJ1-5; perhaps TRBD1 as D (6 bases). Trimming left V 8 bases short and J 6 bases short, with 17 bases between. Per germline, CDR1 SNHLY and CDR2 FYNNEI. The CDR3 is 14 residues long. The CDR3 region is CASRLDGDIQPQHF. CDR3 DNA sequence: TGTGCCAGCCGTCTAGATGGGGACATTCAGCCCCAGCATTTT.

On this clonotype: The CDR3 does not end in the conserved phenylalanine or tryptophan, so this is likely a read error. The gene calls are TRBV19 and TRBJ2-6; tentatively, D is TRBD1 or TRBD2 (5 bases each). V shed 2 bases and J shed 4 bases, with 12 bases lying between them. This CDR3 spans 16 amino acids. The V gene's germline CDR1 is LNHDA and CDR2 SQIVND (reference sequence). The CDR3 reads CASSIREGLGANVLTS. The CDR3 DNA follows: TGTGCCAGTAGTATACGTGAGGGGCTGGGGGCCAACGTCCTGACTTCC.

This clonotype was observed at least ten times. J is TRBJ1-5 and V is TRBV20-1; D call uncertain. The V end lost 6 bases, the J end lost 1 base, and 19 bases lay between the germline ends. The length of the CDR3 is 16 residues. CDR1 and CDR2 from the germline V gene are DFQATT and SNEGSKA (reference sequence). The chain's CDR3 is CSATRLESRSNQPQHF. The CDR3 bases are TGCAGTGCAACCCGATTAGAGAGCAGGAGCAATCAGCCCCAGCATTTT.

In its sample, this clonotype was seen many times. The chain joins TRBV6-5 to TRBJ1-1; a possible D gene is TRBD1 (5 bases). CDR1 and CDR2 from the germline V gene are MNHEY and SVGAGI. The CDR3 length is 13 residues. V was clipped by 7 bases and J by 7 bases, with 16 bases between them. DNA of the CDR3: TGTGCCAGCACGCCCGCTTTTGGGGGTGAAGCTTTCTTT. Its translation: CASTPAFGGEAFF.

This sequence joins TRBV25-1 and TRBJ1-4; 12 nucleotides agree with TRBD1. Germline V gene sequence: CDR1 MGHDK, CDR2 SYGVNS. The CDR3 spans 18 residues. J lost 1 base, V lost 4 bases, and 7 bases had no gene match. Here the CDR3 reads CASSAWDRGPGTNEKLFF. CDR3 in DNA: TGTGCCAGCAGTGCTTGGGACAGGGGGCCTGGAACTAATGAAAAACTGTTTTTT.

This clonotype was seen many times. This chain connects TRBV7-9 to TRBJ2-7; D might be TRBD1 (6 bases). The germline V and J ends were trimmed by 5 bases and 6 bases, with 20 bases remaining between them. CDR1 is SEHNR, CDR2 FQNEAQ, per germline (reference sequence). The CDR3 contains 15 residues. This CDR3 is CASSPQGQPGGEQYF. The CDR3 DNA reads TGTGCCAGCAGCCCACAAGGACAGCCTGGGGGCGAGCAGTACTTC.

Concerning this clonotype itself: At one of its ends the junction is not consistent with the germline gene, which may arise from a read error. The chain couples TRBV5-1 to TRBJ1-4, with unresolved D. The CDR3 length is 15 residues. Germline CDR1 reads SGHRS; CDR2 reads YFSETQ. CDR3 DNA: TGTGCCAGCAGCTTGGTCTATGGCGGGAGTGAAAAACTGTTTTTT. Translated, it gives CASSLVYGGSEKLFF.